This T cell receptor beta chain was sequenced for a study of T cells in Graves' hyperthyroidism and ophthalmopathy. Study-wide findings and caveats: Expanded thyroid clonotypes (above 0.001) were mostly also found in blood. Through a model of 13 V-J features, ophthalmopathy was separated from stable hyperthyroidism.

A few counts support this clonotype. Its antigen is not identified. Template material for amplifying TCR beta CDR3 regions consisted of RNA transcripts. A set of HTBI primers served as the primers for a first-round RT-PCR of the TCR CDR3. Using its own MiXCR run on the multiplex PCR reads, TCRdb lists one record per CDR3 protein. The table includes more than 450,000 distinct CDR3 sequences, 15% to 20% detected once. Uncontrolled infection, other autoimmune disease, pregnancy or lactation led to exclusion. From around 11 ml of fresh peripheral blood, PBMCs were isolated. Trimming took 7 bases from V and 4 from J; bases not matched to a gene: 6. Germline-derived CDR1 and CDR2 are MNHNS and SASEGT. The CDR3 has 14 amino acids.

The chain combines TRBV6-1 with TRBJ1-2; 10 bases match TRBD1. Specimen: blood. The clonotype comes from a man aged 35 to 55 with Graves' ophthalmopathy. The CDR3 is CASIRTGGFYGYTF. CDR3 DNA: TGTGCCAGCATTAGGACAGGGGGTTTCTATGGCTACACCTTC.